This T cell receptor beta chain was captured in a study of blood T cell repertoires in COVID-19 (TCRdb year 2020). Context from the whole study: Samples covering the acute and convalescent phases of COVID-19 were provided by collaborators in the United States, Italy and Spain. The prospective study material was composed of cDNA or gDNA derived from T cells, B-cell-depleted T cells, or PBMCs. A de-identified subject ID, COVID-19 status, age in years and sex were almost always included in the sample metadata. A freely available public database, intended as a resource for researchers studying the immune response to SARS-CoV-2, is where the repertoires were released. Where available, HLA class I and class II types were taken from metadata supplied by the sample provider and were not determined by assay-based typing. Subjects who had been exposed to COVID-19, were actively infected with it, or had recovered from it provided the deeply sampled blood TCRbeta repertoires that made up the dataset. Samples were obtained from the ongoing ImmuneRACE study (first 160 participants) and from 1,000 to 1,500 subjects provided by 6 global collaborators.

The paper's findings and limits, for the study overall: The quantity of clinical and demographic metadata differed by source and by participant and was supplied without curation.

TCRbeta CDR3 regions were amplified from genomic DNA using the immunoSEQ Assay, a bias-controlled multiplex PCR. For the original study's pipeline: The number of nucleated cells in each sample was estimated by amplification of reference gene primers within the assay. To quantify the absolute abundance of each unique TCRbeta CDR3 rearrangement, sequence reads were collapsed and filtered. Productive Simpson clonality was computed per sample as the square root of Simpson's diversity index over productive rearrangements. Imported from immuneACCESS, the table was reduced by TCRdb to in-frame sequences with V and J called. These copies leave out some clones; in studies compared against another copy, an unresolved V gene accounts for under half, and the cause of the remainder is not known. That table gives V, J and clone size, and the DNA gave D and trimming. This sample comprises about 52,000 clones, roughly 88% of them detected only once. Of the sample, about 3.4% falls within the top ten clones.

Whole blood was collected in K2EDTA tubes by collaborating institutions according to the institutions' own protocols. Collaborator samples were shipped for TCRbeta analysis as frozen whole blood, isolated PBMCs, or DNA extracted from either sample type. The CDR3 contains 15 residues, cysteine and phenylalanine counted. This entry keeps only the CDR3 DNA: 45 bases, framed from base 1. Trimming accounts for 6 bases at V and 3 bases at J, while the number of junction bases matched to no gene is 10. CDR1 MNHEY and CDR2 SVGAGI were looked up in the germline V gene. Comments on this clone: This receptor's antigen is unknown. Base qualities are missing; no much larger clone stands one base away.

This receptor was obtained from a human donor in a cohort sampled during active COVID-19. The sequencing input was peripheral blood. Recombination joined TRBV6-5 with TRBJ2-7, with 8 bases aligning to TRBD1. The CDR3 region has the sequence CASSPSGTGGYEQYF. The DNA reads as follows: TGTGCCAGCAGCCCATCCGGGACAGGAGGCTACGAGCAGTACTTC.